Listed below are T cell receptor beta chains from one sample, sequenced in a study of blood T cell repertoires in COVID-19. Measured with immunoSEQ multiplex PCR; TCRdb has only the in-frame clones, and not every one. Here the sample spans 48,000 or so clones, more than 75% being singletons. Source material: peripheral blood. Receptors originate from an elderly woman with COVID-19, enrolled during active disease. CDR3s include the opening cysteine and the closing phenylalanine or tryptophan. The D gene is left open where the match is weak. Clone size is shown for a subset of rows, as once, few, many or a class of expanded clone.

d_call clone_size cdr3_length j_call v_call cdr3_nt cdr3_aa
- - 20 TRBJ2-3 TRBV21-1 TGTGCCAGCAGCAAAGATGAGACTAGGCCCCTTTACTCCCACACAGATACGCAGTATTTT CASSKDETRPLYSHTDTQYF
TRBD2 - 15 TRBJ2-1 TRBV5-1 TGCGCCAGCAGCCTACTGGGCGGGGGAAATAATGAGCAGTTCTTC CASSLLGGGNNEQFF
TRBD1 - 16 TRBJ2-2 TRBV28 TGTGCCAGCAGTTTGACCGGGACAGCTGTGACCGGGGAGCTGTTTTTT CASSLTGTAVTGELFF
TRBD2 - 14 TRBJ2-2 TRBV9 TGTGCCAGCAGGACTAGCGGGGGCACCGGGGAGCTGTTTTTT CASRTSGGTGELFF
- - 14 TRBJ2-1 TRBV27 TGTGCACAAGCGGGCGGCAGGGACTACAATGAGCAGTTCTTC CAQAGGRDYNEQFF
TRBD1 - 15 TRBJ1-5 TRBV6-5 TGTGCCAGCAGGGACTCGGGACAGAGCCATCAGCCCCAGCATTTT CASRDSGQSHQPQHF
- - 15 TRBJ2-2 TRBV9 TGTGCCAGCAGCGTGGGGCCTTTCAACACCGGGGAGCTGTTTTTT CASSVGPFNTGELFF
- - 16 TRBJ2-1 TRBV4-1 TGCGCCAGCAGCCGAGAGCCGGGACTCCAATACAATGAGCAGTTCTTC CASSREPGLQYNEQFF
- - 14 TRBJ2-5 TRBV29-1 TGCAGCGTTGATGGTAGCGGAGTACAAGAGACCCAGTACTTC CSVDGSGVQETQYF
- - 16 TRBJ1-2 TRBV28 TGTGCCAGCAGTTTACTTTTGGGGGCTGGGTCTTATAGCTACACCTTC CASSLLLGAGSYSYTF
TRBD1 - 16 TRBJ1-1 TRBV7-9 TGTGCCAGCAGCTCGGGACAGAGGCTCATGAACACTGAAGCTTTCTTT CASSSGQRLMNTEAFF
TRBD1 - 16 TRBJ1-4 TRBV4-2 TGTGCCAGCAGCCAAGGGATTACAGGGGGGGCTGAAAAACTGTTTTTT CASSQGITGGAEKLFF
TRBD1 once 15 TRBJ1-5 TRBV7-2 TGTGCCAGCAGCTTAGCCGGGACAGGGAATAAGCCCCAGCATTTT CASSLAGTGNKPQHF
- - 11 TRBJ1-1 TRBV19 TGTGCCAGTAGTATCCTCACTGAAGCTTTCTTT CASSILTEAFF
- - 13 TRBJ2-7 TRBV24-1 TGTGCCACCAGTGAAACAGGGCTCTACGAGCAGTACTTC CATSETGLYEQYF
- medium-sized 15 TRBJ2-7 TRBV5-6 TGTGCCAGCAGCTTGGGTCAGGGGTTGTCATACGAGCAGTACTTC CASSLGQGLSYEQYF
TRBD2 - 16 TRBJ2-7 TRBV6-1 TGTGCCAGCAGTGAAGCGGGTAGCGGGGGATTCTACGAGCAGTACTTC CASSEAGSGGFYEQYF
TRBD2 - 14 TRBJ2-1 TRBV2 TGTGCCAGCAGCCCAGCGGGATTTTACAATGAGCAGTTCTTC CASSPAGFYNEQFF
TRBD1 - 15 TRBJ1-1 TRBV5-6 TGTGCCAGCAGCTTCCCACAGGGGCTGAACACTGAAGCTTTCTTT CASSFPQGLNTEAFF
- - 12 TRBJ2-3 TRBV12-5 TGTGCTAGTGGTTTGGAAGCCACTACGCAGTATTTT CASGLEATTQYF
- - 16 TRBJ1-5 TRBV10-3 TGTGCCATCAGTGGACAGGAAACGCGCCACAATCAGCCCCAGCATTTT CAISGQETRHNQPQHF
TRBD1 - 16 TRBJ1-6 TRBV27 TGTGCCAGCAGTTCTACGGACAGGGGATCCCATTCACCCCTCCACTTT CASSSTDRGSHSPLHF
- few 14 TRBJ1-3 TRBV3-1/TRBV3-2 TGTGCCAGCAGCCAAGCCCCCCTTGGAAACACCATATATTTT CASSQAPLGNTIYF
- - 11 TRBJ2-7 TRBV3-1/TRBV3-2 TGTGCCAGCAGCCAACAGTACGAGCAGTACTTC CASSQQYEQYF
- - 11 TRBJ2-7 TRBV6-5 TGTGCCAGCAGAACAAGCTACGAGCAGTACTTC CASRTSYEQYF
TRBD1 - 14 TRBJ1-5 TRBV18 TGTGCCAGCTCAGGGACAGGGGGCAATCAGCCCCAGCATTTT CASSGTGGNQPQHF